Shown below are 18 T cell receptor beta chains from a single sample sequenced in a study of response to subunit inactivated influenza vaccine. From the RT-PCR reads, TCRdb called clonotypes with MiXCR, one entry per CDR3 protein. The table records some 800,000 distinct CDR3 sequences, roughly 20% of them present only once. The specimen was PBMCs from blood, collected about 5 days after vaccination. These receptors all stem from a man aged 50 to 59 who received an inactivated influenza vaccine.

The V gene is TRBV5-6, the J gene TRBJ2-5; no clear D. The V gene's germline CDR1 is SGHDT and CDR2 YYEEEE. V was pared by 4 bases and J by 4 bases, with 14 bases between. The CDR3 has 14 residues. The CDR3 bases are TGTGCCAGCAGCCTGGCCCACCGAGGAGAGACCCAGTACTTC. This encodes CASSLAHRGETQYF.

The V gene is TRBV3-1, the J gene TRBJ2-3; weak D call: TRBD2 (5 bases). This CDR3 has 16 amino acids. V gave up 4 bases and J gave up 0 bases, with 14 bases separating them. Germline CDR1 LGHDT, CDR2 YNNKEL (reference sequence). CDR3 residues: CASSPGIGLSTDTQYF. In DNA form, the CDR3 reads TGTGCCAGCAGCCCAGGTATTGGACTTAGCACAGATACGCAGTATTTT.

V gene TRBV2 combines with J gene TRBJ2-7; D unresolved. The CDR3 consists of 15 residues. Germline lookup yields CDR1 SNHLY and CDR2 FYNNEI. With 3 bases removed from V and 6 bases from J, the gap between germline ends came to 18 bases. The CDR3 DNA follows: TGTGCCAGCAGTGACATCTCGAGTGCGCCCCGCGAGCAGTACTTC. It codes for CASSDISSAPREQYF. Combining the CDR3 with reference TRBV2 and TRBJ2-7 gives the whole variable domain EPEVTQTPSHQVTQMGQEVILRCVPISNHLYFYWYRQILGQKVEFLVSFYNNEISEKSEIFDDQFSVERPDGSNFTLKIRSTKLEDSAMYFCASSDISSAPREQYFGPGTRLTVT.

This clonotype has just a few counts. DNA of the CDR3: TGTGCCAGCAGCCCTTTTCAGGGTGGGTACAATGAGCAGTTCTTC. It codes for CASSPFQGGYNEQFF. The rearrangement joins TRBV9 to TRBJ2-1, with D possibly matching TRBD1 (5 bases). The CDR3 has 15 amino acids. V was shortened by 4 bases and J by 4 bases, with 15 bases between the two germline ends. Looked up from germline, CDR1 is SGDLS and CDR2 is YYNGEE.

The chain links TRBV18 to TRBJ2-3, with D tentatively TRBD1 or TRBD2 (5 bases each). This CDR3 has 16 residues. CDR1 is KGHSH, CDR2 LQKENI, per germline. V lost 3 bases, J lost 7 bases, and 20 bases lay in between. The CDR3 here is CASSPGDSRGIYTQYF. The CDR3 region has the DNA TGTGCCAGCTCACCGGGGGATAGCAGAGGGATATATACGCAGTATTTT.

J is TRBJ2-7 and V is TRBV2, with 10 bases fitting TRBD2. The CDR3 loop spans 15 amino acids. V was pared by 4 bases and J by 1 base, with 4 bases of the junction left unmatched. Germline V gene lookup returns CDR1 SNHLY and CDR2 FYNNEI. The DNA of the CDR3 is TGTGCCAGCAGTGCTGAAGCGGGAGGGTCCTACGAGCAGTACTTC. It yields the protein CASSAEAGGSYEQYF.

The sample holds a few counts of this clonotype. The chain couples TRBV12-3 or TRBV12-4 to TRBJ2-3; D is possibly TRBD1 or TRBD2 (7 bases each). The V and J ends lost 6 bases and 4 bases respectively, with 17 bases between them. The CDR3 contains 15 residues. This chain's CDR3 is CASSPGGGAADTQYF. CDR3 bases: TGTGCCAGCAGCCCAGGGGGGGGGGCGGCAGATACGCAGTATTTT.

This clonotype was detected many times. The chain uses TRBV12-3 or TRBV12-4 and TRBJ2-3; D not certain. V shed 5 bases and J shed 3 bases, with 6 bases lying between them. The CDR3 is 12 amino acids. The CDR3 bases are TGTGCCAGCAGTCAGAATACAGATACGCAGTATTTT. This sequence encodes CASSQNTDTQYF.

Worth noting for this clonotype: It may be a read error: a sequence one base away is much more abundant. CDR3 amino acids: CASSKLAGQETQYF. DNA for the CDR3: TGTGCCAGCAGCAAACTAGCGGGACAAGAGACCCAGTACTTC. This chain links TRBV3-1 with TRBJ2-5, with TRBD2 matching over 10 bases. This CDR3 comprises 14 residues. Germline V gene sequence: CDR1 LGHDT, CDR2 YNNKEL (reference sequence). After removal of 5 bases from V and 2 bases from J, the junction contained 2 bases not matched to a gene.

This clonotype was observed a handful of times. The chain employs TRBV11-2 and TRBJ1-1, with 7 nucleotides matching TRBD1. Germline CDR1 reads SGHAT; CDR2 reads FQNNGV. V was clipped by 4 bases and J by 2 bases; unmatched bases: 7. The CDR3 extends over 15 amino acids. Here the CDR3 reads CASSYRDSPNTEAFF. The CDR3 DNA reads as TGTGCCAGCAGCTACCGGGACAGCCCCAACACTGAAGCTTTCTTT.

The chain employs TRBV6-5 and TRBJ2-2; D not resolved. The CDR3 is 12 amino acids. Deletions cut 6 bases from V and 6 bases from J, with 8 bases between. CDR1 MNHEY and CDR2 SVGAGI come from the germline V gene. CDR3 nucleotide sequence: TGTGCCAGCAGGTATCGAGCCGGGGAGCTGTTTTTT. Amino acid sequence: CASRYRAGELFF.

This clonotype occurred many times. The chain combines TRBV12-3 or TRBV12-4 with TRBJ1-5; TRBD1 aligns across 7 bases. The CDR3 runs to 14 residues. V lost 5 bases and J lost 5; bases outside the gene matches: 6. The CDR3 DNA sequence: TGTGCCAGCAGTCTCGACAGGGCGGATCAGCCCCAGCATTTT. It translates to CASSLDRADQPQHF.

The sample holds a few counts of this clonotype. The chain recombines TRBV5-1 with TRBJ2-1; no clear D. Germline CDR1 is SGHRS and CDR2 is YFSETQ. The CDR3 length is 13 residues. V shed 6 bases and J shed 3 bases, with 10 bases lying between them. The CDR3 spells CASTESFYNEQFF. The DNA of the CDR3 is TGCGCCAGCACCGAAAGTTTCTACAATGAGCAGTTCTTC.

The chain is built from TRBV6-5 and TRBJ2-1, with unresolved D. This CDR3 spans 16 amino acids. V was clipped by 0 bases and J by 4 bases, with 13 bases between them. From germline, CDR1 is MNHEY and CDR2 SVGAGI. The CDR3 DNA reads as TGTGCCAGCAGTTACTCGAGGCAAGCCCTTTACAATGAGCAGTTCTTC. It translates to CASSYSRQALYNEQFF.

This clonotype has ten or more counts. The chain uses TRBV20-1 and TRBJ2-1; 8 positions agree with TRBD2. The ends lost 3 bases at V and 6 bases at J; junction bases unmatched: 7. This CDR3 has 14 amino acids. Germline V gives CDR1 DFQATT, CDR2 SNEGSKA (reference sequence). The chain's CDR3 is CSASSGKQANEQFF. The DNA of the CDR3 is TGCAGTGCTAGTAGCGGGAAGCAGGCCAATGAGCAGTTCTTC.

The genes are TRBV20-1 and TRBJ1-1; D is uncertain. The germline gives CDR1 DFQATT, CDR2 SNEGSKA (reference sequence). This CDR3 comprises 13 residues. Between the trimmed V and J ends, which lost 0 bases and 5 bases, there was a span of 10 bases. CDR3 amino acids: CSARDPPGTEAFF. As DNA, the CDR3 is TGCAGTGCTAGAGATCCCCCCGGGACTGAAGCTTTCTTT.

The CDR3 bases are TGCGCCAGCAGCTTGGGACTAGCGGGGGACGAGCAGTACTTC. This gives the protein CASSLGLAGDEQYF. The genes are TRBV5-1 and TRBJ2-7, with 12 bases aligning to TRBD2. Germline loops: CDR1 SGHRS, CDR2 YFSETQ. The CDR3 has 14 residues. The junction had 0 bases not matched to a gene; V was cut back by 0 bases and J by 5 bases.

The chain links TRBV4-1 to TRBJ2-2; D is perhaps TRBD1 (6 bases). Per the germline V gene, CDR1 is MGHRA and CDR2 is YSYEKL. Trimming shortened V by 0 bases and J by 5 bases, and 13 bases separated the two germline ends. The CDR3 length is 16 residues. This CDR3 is CASSQEAGTRTGELFF. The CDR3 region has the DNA TGCGCCAGCAGCCAAGAGGCCGGGACACGGACCGGGGAGCTGTTTTTT.